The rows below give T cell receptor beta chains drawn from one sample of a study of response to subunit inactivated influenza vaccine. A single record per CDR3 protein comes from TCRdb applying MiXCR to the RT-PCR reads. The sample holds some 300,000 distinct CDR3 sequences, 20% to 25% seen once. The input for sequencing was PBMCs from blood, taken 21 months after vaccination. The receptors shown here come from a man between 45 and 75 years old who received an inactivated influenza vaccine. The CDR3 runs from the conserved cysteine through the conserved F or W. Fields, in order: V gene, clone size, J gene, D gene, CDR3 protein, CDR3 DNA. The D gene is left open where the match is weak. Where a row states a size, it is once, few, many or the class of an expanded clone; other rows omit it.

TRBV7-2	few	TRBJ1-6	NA	CASSLAAAGNSSPLHF	TGTGCCAGCAGCTTAGCGGCGGCAGGGAATAGCTCACCCCTCCACTTT
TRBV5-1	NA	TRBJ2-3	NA	CASSYQGRDTQYF	TGCGCCAGCAGTTACCAGGGGAGAGATACGCAGTATTTT
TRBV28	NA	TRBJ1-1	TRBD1	CASTFPGQGKLAEAFF	TGTGCCAGCACGTTCCCGGGACAGGGCAAGTTGGCTGAAGCTTTCTTT
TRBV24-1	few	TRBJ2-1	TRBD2	CATSSAGGPFYNEQFF	TGTGCCACCAGTTCGGCGGGAGGGCCTTTCTACAATGAGCAGTTCTTC
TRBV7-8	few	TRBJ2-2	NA	CASSLAFRTMNTGELFF	TGTGCCAGCAGCTTAGCCTTTAGGACAATGAACACCGGGGAGCTGTTTTTT
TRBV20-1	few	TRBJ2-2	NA	CSARDFAGTGELFF	TGCAGTGCTAGAGATTTTGCGGGCACCGGGGAGCTGTTTTTT
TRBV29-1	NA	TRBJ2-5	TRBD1	CSVEEWDRQETQYF	TGCAGCGTTGAAGAGTGGGACAGGCAAGAGACCCAGTACTTC
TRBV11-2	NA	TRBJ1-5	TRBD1	CASSFLQTGANSNQPQHF	TGTGCCAGCAGCTTTTTACAGACAGGGGCAAACAGCAATCAGCCCCAGCATTTT
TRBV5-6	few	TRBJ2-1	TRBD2	CASSLVAGFGSEQFF	TGTGCCAGCAGCTTGGTAGCGGGTTTCGGTAGTGAGCAGTTCTTC
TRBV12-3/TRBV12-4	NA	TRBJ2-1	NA	CASRLTGVGNEQFF	TGTGCCAGCAGACTAACTGGGGTTGGGAATGAGCAGTTCTTC
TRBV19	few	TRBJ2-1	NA	CAIRGGGSSYNEQFF	TGTGCCATCAGGGGGGGCGGGAGCTCCTACAATGAGCAGTTCTTC
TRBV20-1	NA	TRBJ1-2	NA	CSAAPPGRVRYTF	TGCAGTGCCGCCCCCCCAGGAAGGGTGCGCTACACCTTC
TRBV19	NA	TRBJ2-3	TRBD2	CASRAGDSSDTQYF	TGTGCCAGTCGAGCGGGAGACTCCTCAGATACGCAGTATTTT
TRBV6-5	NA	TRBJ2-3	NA	CASSYLWGTDTQYF	TGTGCCAGCAGTTACTTATGGGGCACAGATACGCAGTATTTT
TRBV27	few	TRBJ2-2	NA	CASSLSVDTGELFF	TGTGCCAGCAGTTTATCGGTGGACACCGGGGAGCTGTTTTTT
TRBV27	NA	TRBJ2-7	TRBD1	CASSYGTGGSYEQYF	TGTGCCAGCAGTTATGGGACAGGGGGCTCCTACGAGCAGTACTTC
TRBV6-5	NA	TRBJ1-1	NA	CASSYSRGQSNTEAFF	TGTGCCAGCAGTTACTCGAGAGGACAGAGTAACACTGAAGCTTTCTTT
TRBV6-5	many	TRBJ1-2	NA	CASKDSLYGYTF	TGTGCCAGCAAGGACAGCTTATATGGCTACACCTTC
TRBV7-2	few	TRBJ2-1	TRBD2	CASSPDLAGFNNEQFF	TGTGCCAGCAGTCCTGATCTAGCGGGATTTAACAATGAGCAGTTCTTC
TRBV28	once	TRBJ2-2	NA	CASSFSVTGELFF	TGTGCCAGCAGTTTTTCCGTGACCGGGGAGCTGTTTTTT
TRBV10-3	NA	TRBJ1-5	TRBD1	CAIAQGASSSNQPQHF	TGTGCCATCGCCCAGGGGGCTAGTTCGAGCAATCAGCCCCAGCATTTT
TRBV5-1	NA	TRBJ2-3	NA	CASTVASTDTQYF	TGCGCCAGCACTGTGGCGAGCACAGATACGCAGTATTTT
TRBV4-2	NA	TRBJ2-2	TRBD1	CASSEEAGGTGELFF	TGTGCCAGCAGCGAGGAAGCAGGGGGCACCGGGGAGCTGTTTTTT
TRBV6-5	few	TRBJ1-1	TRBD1	CASSYPGQGEAEALF	TGTGCCAGCAGTTACCCCGGACAGGGGGAAGCTGAAGCTTTATTT
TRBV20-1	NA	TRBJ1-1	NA	CSAIGGITEAFF	TGCAGTGCCATCGGGGGAATCACTGAAGCTTTCTTT
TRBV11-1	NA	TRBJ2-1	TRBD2	CASSLRTSTYEQFF	TGTGCCAGCAGCCTACGGACTAGCACCTATGAGCAGTTCTTC
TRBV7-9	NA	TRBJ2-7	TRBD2	CASSPSGSRSEQYF	TGTGCCAGCAGCCCTAGCGGGAGTCGCTCCGAGCAGTACTTC
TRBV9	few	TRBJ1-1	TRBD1	CASSAGPDREGAFF	TGTGCCAGCAGCGCCGGACCAGACAGGGAGGGTGCTTTCTTT
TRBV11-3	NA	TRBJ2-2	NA	CASSLGGSGSAHHPPNTGELFF	TGTGCCAGCAGCTTAGGGGGTAGCGGCTCGGCTCACCACCCCCCCAACACCGGGGAGCTGTTTTTT
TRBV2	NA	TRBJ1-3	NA	CASKEGSGNTIYF	TGTGCCAGCAAGGAGGGATCTGGAAACACCATATATTTT
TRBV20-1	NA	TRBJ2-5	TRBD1	CSVSPPRDSGRWAQYF	TGCAGTGTTTCTCCTCCTCGGGACAGTGGGCGGTGGGCCCAGTACTTC
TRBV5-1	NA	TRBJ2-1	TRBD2	CASREVAGEFRFF	TGCGCCAGCAGGGAGGTAGCGGGGGAATTCCGGTTCTTC
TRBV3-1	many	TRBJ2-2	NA	CASSPVYTTGELFF	TGTGCCAGCAGCCCCGTTTACACAACCGGGGAGCTGTTTTTT
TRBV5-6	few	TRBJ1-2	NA	CASSLGQKALGYTF	TGTGCCAGCAGCCTCGGACAGAAAGCTCTTGGCTACACCTTC
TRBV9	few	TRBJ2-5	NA	CASSPSAGVAPYQETQYF	TGTGCCAGCAGCCCCAGCGCAGGTGTAGCCCCGTACCAAGAGACCCAGTACTTC
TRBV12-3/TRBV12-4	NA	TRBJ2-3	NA	CASSGTGAGPTDTQYF	TGTGCCAGCAGCGGGACTGGGGCGGGCCCCACAGATACGCAGTATTTT
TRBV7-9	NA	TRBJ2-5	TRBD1	CASSLETGGVETQYF	TGTGCCAGCAGCTTGGAGACAGGGGGCGTGGAGACCCAGTACTTC
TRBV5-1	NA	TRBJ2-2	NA	CASSSPTNTGELFF	TGCGCCAGCAGCTCTCCGACGAACACCGGGGAGCTGTTTTTT
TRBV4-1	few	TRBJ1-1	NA	CASSQDSTVMNTEAFF	TGCGCCAGCAGCCAAGATAGCACAGTCATGAACACTGAAGCTTTCTTT
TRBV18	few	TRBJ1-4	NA	CASSPQDEKLFF	TGTGCCAGCTCACCCCAGGACGAAAAACTGTTTTTT
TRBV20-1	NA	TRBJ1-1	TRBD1	CSAWGQREAFF	TGCAGTGCCTGGGGACAGAGAGAAGCTTTCTTT
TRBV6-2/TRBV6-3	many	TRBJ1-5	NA	CASSYPSTNQPQHF	TGTGCCAGCAGTTACCCATCTACTAATCAGCCCCAGCATTTT
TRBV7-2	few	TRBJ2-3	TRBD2	CASGLAGGSTDTQYF	TGTGCCAGCGGTCTAGCGGGGGGGAGCACAGATACGCAGTATTTT